These T cell receptor beta chains were read from a single sample in a study of identical twins. Each CDR3 protein is one row after TCRdb ran MiXCR on the 5' RACE reads. The table has about 190,000 distinct CDR3 sequences, about 16% seen once; the top ten hold 35% to 45%. The sample was also linked to a second study, of T cells expressing NK-cell markers.

The sample taken for sequencing was CD8+ T cells sorted from blood. Receptor source: a woman aged 18-29 years in good health. CDR3s include the opening cysteine and the closing phenylalanine or tryptophan. The D gene is left open where the match is weak. Size values are once, few and many counts, or a class for expanded clones, and some rows have none.

v_gene,abundance,j_gene,d_gene,CDR3nt,CDR3aa
TRBV23-1,few,TRBJ2-5,.,TGCGCCAGCAGGCCGACTAGAAAAGAGACCCAGTACTTC,CASRPTRKETQYF
TRBV7-9,few,TRBJ1-1,.,TGTGCCAACAGTGAAACTAGTGGAGGGACTGAAGCTTTCTTT,CANSETSGGTEAFF
TRBV10-2,few,TRBJ1-2,.,TGCGCCACCACTACTGGGGGCGCGAGTGGCTACACCTTC,CATTTGGASGYTF
TRBV29-1,.,TRBJ2-7,.,TGCAGCGTCGAGGTTGGCCGATTCAGCTCCTACGAGCAGTACTTC,CSVEVGRFSSYEQYF
TRBV10-3,.,TRBJ1-2,TRBD1,TGTGCCATCAGTGAGGCTGGGACAGGGGGTGCCCTTTTCTATGGCTACACCTTC,CAISEAGTGGALFYGYTF
TRBV20-1,few,TRBJ2-7,TRBD1,TGCAGTGCGAGGGACAGTGGCTACGAGCAGTACTTC,CSARDSGYEQYF
TRBV20-1,few,TRBJ2-1,TRBD2,TGCAGTGCTAAGAAATCGACTAGCGGGATATACAATGAGCAGTTCTTC,CSAKKSTSGIYNEQFF
TRBV4-3,.,TRBJ2-3,.,TGCGCCAGCAGCCAAGAAGCCCCGCCCCGTCTCACAGATACGCAGTATTTT,CASSQEAPPRLTDTQYF
TRBV24-1,.,TRBJ2-5,TRBD1,TGTGCCACCAGTGAACGTCCCGGGACAGTGGAGACCCAGTACTTC,CATSERPGTVETQYF
TRBV20-1,few,TRBJ2-1,.,TGCAGTGCTAGGGGGGATGAGCAGTTCTTC,CSARGDEQFF
TRBV7-1,.,TRBJ2-3,TRBD2,TGTGCCAGCAGCTCCCAGCCCGGGACTAGCGGGTCCCCCCTGAGGTACACAGATACGCAGTATTTT,CASSSQPGTSGSPLRYTDTQYF
TRBV21-1,few,TRBJ2-5,.,TGTGCCAGCAGCAAATGGCGACTAGCGGGACCACAAGAGACCCAGTACTTC,CASSKWRLAGPQETQYF
TRBV30,few,TRBJ1-2,.,TGTGCCTGGAGTGATGCGAACTATGGCTACACCTTC,CAWSDANYGYTF
TRBV7-9,.,TRBJ2-1,.,TGTGCCAGCAGTCGGGACTCCTTTGAGCAGTTCTTC,CASSRDSFEQFF
TRBV27,.,TRBJ2-1,.,TGTGCCAGCAGTTCCACCGGGACACCCAATGAGCAGTTCTTC,CASSSTGTPNEQFF
TRBV7-6,.,TRBJ2-7,.,TGTGCCAGCAGCTTCCACAGGGTCCACGAGCAGTACTTC,CASSFHRVHEQYF
TRBV7-2,few,TRBJ2-7,.,TGTGCCAGCAGCCTCCGGGACGAACGCCTCTACGAGCAGTACTTC,CASSLRDERLYEQYF
TRBV2,.,TRBJ1-1,.,TGTGCCAGCAAAACGTTGGCGGACGGCTTGAACACTGAAGCTTTCTTT,CASKTLADGLNTEAFF
TRBV5-6,few,TRBJ2-7,.,TGTGCCACCAGGGGGGGGACTAGCTCCTACGAGCAGTACTTC,CATRGGTSSYEQYF
TRBV6-5,.,TRBJ2-7,.,TGTGCCAGCAGTTACGTGGGGTCTTCCTACGAGCAGTACTTC,CASSYVGSSYEQYF
TRBV7-9,.,TRBJ2-7,TRBD2,TGTGCCAGCAGCTCCTCTAGCGGGGCCTCCTACGAGCAGTACTTC,CASSSSSGASYEQYF
TRBV20-1,few,TRBJ1-5,.,TGCAGTGCTAGAGAGGTCGGGGAAATGAATCAGCCCCAGCATTTT,CSAREVGEMNQPQHF
TRBV7-9,.,TRBJ1-2,TRBD1,TGTGCCAGCAACTGGGGACAGGGGGCCGTGGACTATGGCTACACCTTC,CASNWGQGAVDYGYTF
TRBV5-5,few,TRBJ1-6,.,TGTGCCAGCAGCTTGGTTGGCAGGGGAGACTCACCCCTCCACTTT,CASSLVGRGDSPLHF
TRBV5-1,.,TRBJ2-5,TRBD2,TGCGCCAGCAGGGGGGCCTCGCGGGGGGCCTCAGAGACCCAGTACTTC,CASRGASRGASETQYF
TRBV29-1,.,TRBJ2-5,.,TGCAGCGTTGAGATGGTCCGGGAGACCCAGTACTTC,CSVEMVRETQYF
TRBV9,.,TRBJ2-7,.,TGTGCCAGCACCGAGGGGACTGGGCCCTACGAGCAGTACTTC,CASTEGTGPYEQYF
TRBV2,.,TRBJ1-1,TRBD1,TGTGCCAGCAGCGGGACAGCTGAAGCTTTCTTT,CASSGTAEAFF
TRBV10-2,few,TRBJ2-7,.,TGCGCCAGCAGTGAGGCAGGGAACCTCTACGAGCAGTACTTC,CASSEAGNLYEQYF
TRBV4-2,.,TRBJ2-3,.,TGTGCCAGCAGCTCTAGGGCGGGTAGCGCAGATACGCAGTATTTT,CASSSRAGSADTQYF
TRBV18,few,TRBJ2-7,.,TGTGCCAGCTCACGGTCCGGGACGCCCTACGAGCAGTACTTC,CASSRSGTPYEQYF
TRBV20-1,.,TRBJ2-1,.,TGCAGTGCTAGACTTTACAATGAGCAGTTCTTC,CSARLYNEQFF
TRBV4-3,many,TRBJ2-4,.,TGCGCCAGCAGCCAAGGGGCGCGGGACCCACCCGTTGACATTCAGTACTTC,CASSQGARDPPVDIQYF
TRBV9,.,TRBJ1-6,.,TGTGCCAGCAGTGGGCTTAATTCACCCCTCCACTTT,CASSGLNSPLHF
TRBV4-1,few,TRBJ2-1,TRBD2,TGCGCCAGCAGCGGTCCTAGCGGGGGGCTCCGCAATGAGCAGTTCTTC,CASSGPSGGLRNEQFF
TRBV7-9,few,TRBJ1-1,TRBD1,TGTGCCAGCACCCCTGAGAGCAGGGGGCGGAACACTGAAGCTTTCTTT,CASTPESRGRNTEAFF
TRBV29-1,.,TRBJ2-5,.,TGCAGCGTTGTAGAGACTCCGGAGACCCAGTACTTC,CSVVETPETQYF